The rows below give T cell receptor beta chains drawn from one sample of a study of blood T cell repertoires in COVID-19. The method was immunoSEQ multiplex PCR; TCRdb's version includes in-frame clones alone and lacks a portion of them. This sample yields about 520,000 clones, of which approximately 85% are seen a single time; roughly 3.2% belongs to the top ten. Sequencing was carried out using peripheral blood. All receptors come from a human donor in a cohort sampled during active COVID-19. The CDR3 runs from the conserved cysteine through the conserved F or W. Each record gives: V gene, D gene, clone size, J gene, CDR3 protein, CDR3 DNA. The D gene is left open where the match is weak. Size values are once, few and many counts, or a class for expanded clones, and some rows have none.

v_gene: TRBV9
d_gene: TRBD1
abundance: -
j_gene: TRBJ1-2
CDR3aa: CASSPQTGPARYTF
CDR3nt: TGTGCCAGCAGCCCACAGACAGGGCCTGCACGCTACACCTTC

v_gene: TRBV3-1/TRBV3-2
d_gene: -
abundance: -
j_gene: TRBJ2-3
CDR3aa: CASSQDYRGRDTQYF
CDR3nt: TGTGCCAGCAGCCAAGATTATCGAGGGCGAGATACGCAGTATTTT

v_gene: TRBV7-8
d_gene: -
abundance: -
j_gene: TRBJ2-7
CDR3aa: CASSLAGYYEQYF
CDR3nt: TGTGCCAGCAGCTTGGCAGGTTACTACGAGCAGTACTTC

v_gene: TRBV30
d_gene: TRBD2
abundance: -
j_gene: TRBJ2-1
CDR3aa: CAWSHSGIYNEQFF
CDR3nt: TGTGCCTGGAGTCATAGCGGGATATACAATGAGCAGTTCTTC

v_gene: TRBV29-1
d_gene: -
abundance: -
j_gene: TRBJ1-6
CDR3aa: CSVRGQSVDSPLHF
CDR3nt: TGCAGCGTTAGAGGGCAGTCAGTTGATTCACCCCTCCACTTT

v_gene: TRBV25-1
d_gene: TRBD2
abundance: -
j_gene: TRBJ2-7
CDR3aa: CASSDSGRRYEQYF
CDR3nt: TGTGCCAGCAGTGATAGCGGGAGGAGATACGAGCAGTACTTC

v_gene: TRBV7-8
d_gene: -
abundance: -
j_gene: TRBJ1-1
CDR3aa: CASSASGGSDTEAFF
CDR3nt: TGTGCCAGCAGCGCGTCTGGGGGCAGCGACACTGAAGCTTTCTTT

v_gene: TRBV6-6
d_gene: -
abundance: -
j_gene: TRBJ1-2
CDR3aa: CASSTPFGTEYGYTF
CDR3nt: TGTGCCAGCAGCACTCCCTTTGGGACTGAGTATGGCTACACCTTC

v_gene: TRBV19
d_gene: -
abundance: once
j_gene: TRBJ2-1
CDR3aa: CASSIGGGVAYNEQFF
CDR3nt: TGTGCCAGTAGTATAGGTGGAGGGGTGGCCTACAATGAGCAGTTCTTC

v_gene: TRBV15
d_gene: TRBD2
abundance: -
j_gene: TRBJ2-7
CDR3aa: CATSRDSSGSIYEQYF
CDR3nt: TGTGCCACCAGCAGAGATTCTAGCGGGAGTATATACGAGCAGTACTTC

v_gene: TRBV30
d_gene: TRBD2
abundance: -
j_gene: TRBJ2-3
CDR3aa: CAWSPRLAGAGDTQYF
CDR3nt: TGTGCCTGGAGTCCCAGACTAGCGGGAGCGGGAGATACGCAGTATTTT

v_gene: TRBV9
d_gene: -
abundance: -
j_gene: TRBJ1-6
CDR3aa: CASSARQGLNSPLHF
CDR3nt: TGTGCCAGCAGCGCGCGCCAGGGGCTCAATTCACCCCTCCACTTT

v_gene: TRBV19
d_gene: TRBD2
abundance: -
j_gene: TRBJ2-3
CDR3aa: CASSPVAGALADTQYF
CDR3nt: TGTGCCAGTAGTCCCGTAGCGGGAGCTCTCGCAGATACGCAGTATTTT

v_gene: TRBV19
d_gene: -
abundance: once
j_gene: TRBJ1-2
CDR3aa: CASSMGGFGYTF
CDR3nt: TGTGCCAGTAGCATGGGGGGGTTTGGCTACACCTTC

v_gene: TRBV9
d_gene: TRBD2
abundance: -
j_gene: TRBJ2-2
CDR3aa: CASGLAGGPDTGELFF
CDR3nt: TGTGCCAGCGGGCTAGCGGGAGGGCCGGACACCGGGGAGCTGTTTTTT

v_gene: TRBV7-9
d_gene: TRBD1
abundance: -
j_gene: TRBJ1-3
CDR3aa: CASSSTSTGTGNTIYF
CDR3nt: TGTGCCAGCAGCTCTACTTCGACAGGGACTGGAAACACCATATATTTT

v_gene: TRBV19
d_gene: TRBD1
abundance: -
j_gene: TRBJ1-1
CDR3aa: CASSGSGTGGTEAFF
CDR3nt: TGTGCCAGTAGTGGTTCCGGGACAGGGGGCACTGAAGCTTTCTTT

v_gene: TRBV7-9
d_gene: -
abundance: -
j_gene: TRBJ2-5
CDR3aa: CASKGPGDAEQETQYF
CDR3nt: TGTGCCAGCAAGGGCCCAGGGGACGCGGAACAAGAGACCCAGTACTTC

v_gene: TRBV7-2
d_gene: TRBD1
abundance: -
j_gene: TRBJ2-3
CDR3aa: CASSLGTGRADTQYF
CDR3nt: TGTGCCAGCAGCCTAGGGACAGGGCGTGCAGATACGCAGTATTTT

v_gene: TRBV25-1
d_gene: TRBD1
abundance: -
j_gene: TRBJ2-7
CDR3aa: CASSGTEGFYEQYF
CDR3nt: TGTGCCAGCAGCGGGACAGAGGGATTCTACGAGCAGTACTTC

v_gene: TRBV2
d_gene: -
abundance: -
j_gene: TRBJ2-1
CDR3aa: CASSENSGAYNEQFF
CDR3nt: TGTGCCAGCAGTGAAAACAGCGGAGCCTACAATGAGCAGTTCTTC

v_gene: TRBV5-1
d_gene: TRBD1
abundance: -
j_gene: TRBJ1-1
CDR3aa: CASSPGTVNTEAFF
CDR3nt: TGCGCCAGCAGCCCCGGGACAGTGAACACTGAAGCTTTCTTT

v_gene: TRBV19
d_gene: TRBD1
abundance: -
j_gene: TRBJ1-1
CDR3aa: CASSSGGQASWGAFF
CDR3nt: TGTGCCAGTAGCTCGGGGGGACAGGCTTCTTGGGGAGCTTTCTTT

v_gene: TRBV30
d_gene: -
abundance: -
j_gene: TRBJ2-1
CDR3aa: CAWRLFRSSYNEQFF
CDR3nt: TGTGCCTGGAGGTTGTTCCGGAGCTCCTACAATGAGCAGTTCTTC

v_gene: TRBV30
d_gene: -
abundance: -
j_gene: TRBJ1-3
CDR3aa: CAWSARQNTISGNTIYF
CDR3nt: TGTGCCTGGAGTGCCCGACAAAACACCATCTCTGGAAACACCATATATTTT

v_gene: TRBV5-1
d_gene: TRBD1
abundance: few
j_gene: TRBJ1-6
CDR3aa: CASSLEGQGTGSPLHF
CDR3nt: TGCGCCAGCAGCTTGGAGGGACAGGGAACAGGCTCACCCCTCCACTTT

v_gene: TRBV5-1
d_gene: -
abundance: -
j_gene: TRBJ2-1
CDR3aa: CASSPGLRHEQFF
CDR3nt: TGCGCCAGCAGCCCAGGACTTCGCCATGAGCAGTTCTTC

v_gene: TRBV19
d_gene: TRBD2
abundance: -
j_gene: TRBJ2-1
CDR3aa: CASSDPSGRWNNEQFF
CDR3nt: TGTGCCAGTAGTGACCCTAGCGGGAGGTGGAACAATGAGCAGTTCTTC

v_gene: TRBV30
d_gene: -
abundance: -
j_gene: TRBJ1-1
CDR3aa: CAWSVRQEAFF
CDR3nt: TGTGCCTGGAGTGTACGCCAGGAAGCTTTCTTT

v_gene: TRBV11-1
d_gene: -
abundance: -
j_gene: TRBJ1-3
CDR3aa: CASSLVGGSGNTIYF
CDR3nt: TGTGCCAGCAGCTTAGTCGGCGGCTCTGGAAACACCATATATTTT

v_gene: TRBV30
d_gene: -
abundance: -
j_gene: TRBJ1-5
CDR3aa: CAWQADSNQPQHF
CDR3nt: TGTGCCTGGCAAGCCGATAGCAATCAGCCCCAGCATTTT

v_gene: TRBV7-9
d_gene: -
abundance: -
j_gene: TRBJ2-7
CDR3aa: CASSVKDRISEQYF
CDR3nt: TGTGCCAGCAGCGTAAAGGACAGAATAAGCGAGCAGTACTTC

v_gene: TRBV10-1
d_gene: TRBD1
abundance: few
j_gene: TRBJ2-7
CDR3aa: CASSERARDRTSYEQYF
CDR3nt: TGCGCCAGCAGTGAGAGGGCCCGGGACAGGACCTCCTACGAGCAGTACTTC

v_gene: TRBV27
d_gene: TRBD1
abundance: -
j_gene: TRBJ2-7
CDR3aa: CASSLWTDRSSYEQYF
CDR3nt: TGTGCCAGCAGTTTATGGACGGACAGGTCATCCTACGAGCAGTACTTC

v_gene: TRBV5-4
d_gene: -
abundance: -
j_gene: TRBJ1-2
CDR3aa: CASSPTGNYGYTF
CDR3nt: TGTGCCAGCAGCCCTACAGGGAACTATGGCTACACCTTC

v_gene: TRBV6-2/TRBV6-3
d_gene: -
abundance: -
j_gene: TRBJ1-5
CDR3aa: CASSYVGGQPQHF
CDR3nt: TGTGCCAGCAGTTATGTGGGGGGTCAGCCCCAGCATTTT

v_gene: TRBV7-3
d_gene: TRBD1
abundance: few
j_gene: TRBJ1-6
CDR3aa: CASSWGQRASPLHF
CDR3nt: TGTGCCAGCAGCTGGGGACAGCGGGCTTCACCCCTCCACTTT